What follows is one TCR beta chain and its context. Antigen: not known. This entry comes from a study of shared clonotypes between healthy human individuals. General study findings and limits: The small donor group covered limited genetic and exposure diversity.

The repertoire was sequenced with immunoSEQ multiplex PCR; TCRdb's copy has only in-frame clones and lacks some. The table includes about 1,500,000 clones, approximately 96% detected once. Losses at the gene ends were 4 bases for V and 3 bases for J; bases not matched to a gene: 7. CDR1 is MNHNS and CDR2 is SASEGT in the germline V gene. The CDR3 consists of 17 residues. Those who donated were healthy HIV-negative adults, with no recent acute infections or vaccinations reported. This rearrangement joins TRBV6-1 to TRBJ2-1, with 12 bases matching TRBD2. The clonotype was recovered from a man aged 25-40 years in good health. Sequencing input: naive CD4+ T cells sorted from blood. Subset noted: CD45RA+ positively selected. CDR3 bases: TGTGCCAGCAGTGCGGCTAGCGGGAGGGCCTACTACAATGAGCAGTTCTTC. Its protein is CASSAASGRAYYNEQFF.